Given below is one T cell receptor (beta chain) in context. Antigen: not known. Clones were read by immunoSEQ multiplex PCR, and TCRdb kept only the in-frame ones, dropping some. This table holds tens of thousands of clones, about 90% found once. V shed 5 bases and J shed 0 bases, with 13 bases lying between them. CDR1 is LNHDA, CDR2 SQIVND, per germline (reference sequence). The CDR3 spans 15 residues. The data derive from a study of chemoradiotherapy in HPV16-positive cancers. Overall study: Functional T-cell assays on a couple of HPV16-positive patients' cells defined candidate HPV-specific clones and common TCR motifs.

Study-wide findings and caveats: The functional HPV-specific definition rests on just two HPV16-positive patients. Better recurrence-free survival went with HPV-responsive T-cell expansion in HPV16-positive patients.

This TCR was sampled from a human donor with HPV-associated anogenital cancer. Source: blood, taken from a patient who underwent chemoradiotherapy. The chain has TRBV19 and TRBJ1-2; D remains unclear. The CDR3 here is CASSPSVGANYGYTF. The DNA for the CDR3 is TGTGCCAGTAGTCCCTCTGTAGGAGCTAACTATGGCTACACCTTC.